This T cell receptor beta chain was captured by sequencing in a study of T-cell memory formation after mild COVID-19. Each CDR3 protein gets one entry after TCRdb re-called the 5' RACE reads with MiXCR. The data hold about 600,000 distinct CDR3 sequences, with roughly 20% observed a single time. CDR3 size: 12 residues. The germline gives CDR1 DFQATT, CDR2 SNEGSKA (reference sequence). V trimming: 5 bases; J trimming: 5 bases; junction bases outside the gene matches: 5. A few counts support this clonotype. This TCR was recovered from an adult woman who had mild COVID-19 (a few samples of this study predate the infection). Cell type and time point are not known. The chain is built from TRBV20-1 and TRBJ2-7, with TRBD2 matching over 8 bases. Specimen: PBMCs or a T cell subset sorted from them (not recorded which). The DNA for the CDR3 is TGCAGTGCTGGAAGCGGGAGCCACGAGCAGTACTTC. Its translation: CSAGSGSHEQYF.